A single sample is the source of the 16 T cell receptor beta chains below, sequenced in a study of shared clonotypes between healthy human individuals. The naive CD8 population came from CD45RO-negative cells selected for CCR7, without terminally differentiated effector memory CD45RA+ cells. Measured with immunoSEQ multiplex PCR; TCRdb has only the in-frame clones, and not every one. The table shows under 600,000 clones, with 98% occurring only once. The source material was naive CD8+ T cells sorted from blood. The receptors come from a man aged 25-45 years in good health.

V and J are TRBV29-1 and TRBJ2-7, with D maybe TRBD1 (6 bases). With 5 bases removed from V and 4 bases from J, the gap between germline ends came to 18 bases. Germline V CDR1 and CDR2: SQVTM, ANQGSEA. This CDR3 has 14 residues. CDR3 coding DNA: TGCAGCGTTCAAGGGCCGGACAGTGAATACGAGCAGTACTTC. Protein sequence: CSVQGPDSEYEQYF.

The CDR3 sequence is CSVPSTDWTRETQYF. The CDR3 nucleotides are TGCAGCGTTCCCTCAACTGATTGGACCCGGGAGACCCAGTACTTC. The rearrangement joins TRBV29-1 to TRBJ2-5; D unresolved. Germline V CDR1 and CDR2: SQVTM, ANQGSEA. V was trimmed by 5 bases and J by 5 bases, leaving 21 bases between them. This CDR3 is 15 amino acids long.

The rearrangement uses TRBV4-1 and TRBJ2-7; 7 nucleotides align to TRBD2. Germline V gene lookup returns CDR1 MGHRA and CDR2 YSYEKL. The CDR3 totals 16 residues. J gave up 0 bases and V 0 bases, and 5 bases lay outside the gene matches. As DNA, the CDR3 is TGCGCCAGCAGCCAAGAAAGCCAGCGGGGCTCCTACGAGCAGTACTTC. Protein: CASSQESQRGSYEQYF.

The CDR3 DNA sequence: TGTGCCAGCAGCGAATTCCAAGATCCATTAGCGGGCCCTACCTACAATGAGCAGTTCTTC. Translated, it gives CASSEFQDPLAGPTYNEQFF. The chain links TRBV14 to TRBJ2-1, with 7 bases lining up with TRBD2. Germline V lookup: CDR1 SGHDN, CDR2 FVKESK. Trimming cost V 5 bases and J 2 bases; bases outside gene matches: 21. The CDR3 sequence is 20 residues long. Drawing the rest from reference TRBV14 and TRBJ2-1, the complete variable domain is EAGVTQFPSHSVIEKGQTVTLRCDPISGHDNLYWYRRVMGKEIKFLLHFVKESKQDESGMPNNRFLAERTGGTYSTLKVQPAELEDSGVYFCASSEFQDPLAGPTYNEQFFGPGTRLTVL.

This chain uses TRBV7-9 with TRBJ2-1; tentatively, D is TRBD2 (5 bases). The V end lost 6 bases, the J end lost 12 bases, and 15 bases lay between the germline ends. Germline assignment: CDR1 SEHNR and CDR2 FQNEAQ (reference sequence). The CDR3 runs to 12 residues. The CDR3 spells CASSSTEVGQFF. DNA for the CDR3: TGTGCCAGCAGTTCGACGGAGGTTGGGCAGTTCTTC.

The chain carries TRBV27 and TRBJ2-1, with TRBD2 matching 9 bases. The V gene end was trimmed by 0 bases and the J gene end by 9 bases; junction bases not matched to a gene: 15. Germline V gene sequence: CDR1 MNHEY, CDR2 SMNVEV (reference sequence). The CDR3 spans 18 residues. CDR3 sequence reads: CASSLSSLAGYTAGEQFF. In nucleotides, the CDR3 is TGTGCCAGCAGTTTATCGTCACTAGCGGGTTACACCGCCGGTGAGCAGTTCTTC.

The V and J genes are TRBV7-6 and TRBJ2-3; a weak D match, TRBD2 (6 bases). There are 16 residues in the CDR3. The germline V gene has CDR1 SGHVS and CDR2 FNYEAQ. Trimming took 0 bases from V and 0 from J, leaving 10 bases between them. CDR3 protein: CASSLAVGLSTDTQYF. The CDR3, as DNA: TGTGCCAGCAGCTTAGCTGTGGGACTGAGCACAGATACGCAGTATTTT.

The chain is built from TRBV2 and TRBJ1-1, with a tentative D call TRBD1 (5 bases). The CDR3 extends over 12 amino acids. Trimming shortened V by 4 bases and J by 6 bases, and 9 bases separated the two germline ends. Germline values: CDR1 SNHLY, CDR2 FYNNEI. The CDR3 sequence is CASSGGAPEAFF. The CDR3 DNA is TGTGCCAGCAGTGGAGGGGCCCCTGAAGCTTTCTTT.

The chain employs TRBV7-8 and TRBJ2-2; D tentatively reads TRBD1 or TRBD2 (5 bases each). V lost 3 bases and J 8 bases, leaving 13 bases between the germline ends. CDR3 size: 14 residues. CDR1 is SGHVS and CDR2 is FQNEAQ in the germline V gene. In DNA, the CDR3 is TGTGCCAGCAGCTTCGGGACCCTGGGGGGGGAGCTGTTTTTT. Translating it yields CASSFGTLGGELFF.

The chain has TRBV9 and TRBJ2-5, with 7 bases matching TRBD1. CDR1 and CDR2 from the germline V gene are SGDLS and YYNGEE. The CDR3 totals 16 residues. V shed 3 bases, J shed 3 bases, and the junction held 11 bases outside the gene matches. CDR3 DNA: TGTGCCAGCAGCGCCCGACAGGGTGTAAGTAAAGAGACCCAGTACTTC. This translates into CASSARQGVSKETQYF.

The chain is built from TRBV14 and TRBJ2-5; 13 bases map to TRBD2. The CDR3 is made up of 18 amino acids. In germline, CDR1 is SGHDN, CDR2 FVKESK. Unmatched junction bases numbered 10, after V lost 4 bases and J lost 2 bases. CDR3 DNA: TGTGCCAGCAGCCTTGGACTAGCGGGAGCCCTCTCTCAAGAGACCCAGTACTTC. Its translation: CASSLGLAGALSQETQYF.

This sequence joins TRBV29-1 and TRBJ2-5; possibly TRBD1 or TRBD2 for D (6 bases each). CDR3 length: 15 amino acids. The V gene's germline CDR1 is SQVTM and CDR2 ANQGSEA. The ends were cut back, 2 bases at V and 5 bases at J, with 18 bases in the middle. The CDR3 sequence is CSVEYDGGPRETQYF. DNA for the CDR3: TGCAGCGTTGAATATGATGGGGGGCCACGGGAGACCCAGTACTTC.

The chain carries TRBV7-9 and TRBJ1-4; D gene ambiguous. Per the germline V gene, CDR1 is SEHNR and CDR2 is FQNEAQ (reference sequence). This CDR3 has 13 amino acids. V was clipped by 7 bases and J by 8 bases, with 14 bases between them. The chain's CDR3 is CASTPPPGEKLFF. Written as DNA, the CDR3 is TGTGCCAGCACTCCCCCGCCGGGGGAAAAACTGTTTTTT.

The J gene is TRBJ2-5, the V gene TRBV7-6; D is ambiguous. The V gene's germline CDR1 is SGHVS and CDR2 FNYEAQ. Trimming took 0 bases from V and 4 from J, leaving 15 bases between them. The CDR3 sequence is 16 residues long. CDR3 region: CASSLAHSSIGETQYF. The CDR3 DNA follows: TGTGCCAGCAGCTTAGCGCATAGTTCGATCGGAGAGACCCAGTACTTC.

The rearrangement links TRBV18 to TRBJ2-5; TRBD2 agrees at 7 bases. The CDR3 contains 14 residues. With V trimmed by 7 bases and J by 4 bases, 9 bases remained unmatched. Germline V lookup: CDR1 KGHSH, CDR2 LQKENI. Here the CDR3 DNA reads TGTGCCAGCTTCGACTACGCGGGAGCAGAGACCCAGTACTTC. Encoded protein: CASFDYAGAETQYF. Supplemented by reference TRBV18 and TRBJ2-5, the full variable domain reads NAGVMQNPRHLVRRRGQEARLRCSPMKGHSHVYWYRQLPEEGLKFMVYLQKENIIDESGMPKERFSAEFPKEGPSILRIQQVVRGDSAAYFCASFDYAGAETQYFGPGTRLLVL.

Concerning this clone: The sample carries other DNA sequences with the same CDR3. CDR3 sequence: CASSYGGTGTYEQYF. CDR3 bases: TGTGCCAGCAGTTACGGCGGAACCGGGACCTACGAGCAGTACTTC. The V and J genes are TRBV6-5 and TRBJ2-7; D is perhaps TRBD2 (5 bases). CDR1 is MNHEY and CDR2 is SVGAGI in the germline V gene. Between the trimmed V and J ends, which lost 2 bases and 2 bases, there was a span of 13 bases. The CDR3 has 15 residues.